This TCR beta chain was observed in a study of T cell changes during pregnancy in multiple sclerosis. The assay was immunoSEQ multiplex PCR, and TCRdb's table has in-frame clones only and misses some. Among about 79,000 clones listed, 93% were seen once. The germline gives CDR1 MNHNS, CDR2 SASEGT. The CDR3 consists of 13 residues. V lost 5 bases, J lost 3 bases, and 10 bases lay in between. This clone was recorded once. The sample here was peripheral blood, taken in the second trimester of pregnancy. The receptor was isolated from a female donor in good health, enrolled as a control in a pregnancy study. This chain connects TRBV6-1 to TRBJ2-5; D may be TRBD2 (5 bases). DNA of the CDR3: TGTGCCAGCAGTTCGTCGGGGAAAGAGACCCAGTACTTC. Translating gives CASSSSGKETQYF.